This TCR beta chain was identified in a study of response to subunit inactivated influenza vaccine (dated by TCRdb to the late 2010s). Background for the entire study: The study used deep quantitative T cell receptor repertoire profiling to track responses to a trivalent subunit inactivated influenza vaccine. Broader findings and caveats from the paper: The authors proposed that each seasonal influenza vaccination may bring in only a limited number of new T cells.

This clonotype was found many times. Its antigen has not been determined. Base-call qualities are not available, and no considerably larger clone is one nucleotide away. Receptor libraries were prepared by RT-PCR. Instrument used: Illumina HiSeq 2500. Through fastp at Q25 and MiXCR, TCRdb rebuilt clones from the public reads, retaining in-frame beta chains. Merged by CDR3 protein, the rows form single entries marked with the most common genes and DNA. The sample records roughly 650,000 distinct CDR3 sequences, 12% to 15% of which are singletons. 6% to 9.5% of the sample lies in the top ten. The material sequenced was PBMCs from blood, taken less than 15 days before vaccination. The receptor's source is a man aged 50 to 60 who received an inactivated influenza vaccine. Donor details come from another sample of the same person, matched by shared clones.

DNA sequence: TGCAGATTTCAGGGGAGCAAAAACATTCAGTACTTC. Its protein product is CRFQGSKNIQYF. The sequence links TRBV29-1 to TRBJ2-4; a tentative D match to TRBD1 spans 6 bases. The CDR3 runs 12 amino acids, cysteine and phenylalanine included. The kept DNA is CDR3 alone, 36 bases in frame from the first base. Reading the germline V gene gives CDR1 SQVTM and CDR2 ANQGSEA.